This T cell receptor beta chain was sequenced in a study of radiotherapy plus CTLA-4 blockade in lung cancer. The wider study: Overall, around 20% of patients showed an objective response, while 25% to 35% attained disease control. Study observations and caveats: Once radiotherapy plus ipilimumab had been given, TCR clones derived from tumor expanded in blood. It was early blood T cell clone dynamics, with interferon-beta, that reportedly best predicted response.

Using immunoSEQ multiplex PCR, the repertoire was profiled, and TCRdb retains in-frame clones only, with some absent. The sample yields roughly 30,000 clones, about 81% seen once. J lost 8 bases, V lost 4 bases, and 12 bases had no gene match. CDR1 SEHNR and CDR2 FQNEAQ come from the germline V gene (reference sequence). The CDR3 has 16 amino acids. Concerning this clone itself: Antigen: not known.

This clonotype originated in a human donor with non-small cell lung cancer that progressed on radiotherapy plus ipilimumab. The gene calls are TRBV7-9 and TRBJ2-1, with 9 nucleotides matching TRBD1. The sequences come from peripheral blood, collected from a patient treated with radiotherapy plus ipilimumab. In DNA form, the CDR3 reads TGTGCCAGCAGCTCCACGGGACAGGGAGCTTATCATGAGCAGTTCTTC. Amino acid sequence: CASSSTGQGAYHEQFF.